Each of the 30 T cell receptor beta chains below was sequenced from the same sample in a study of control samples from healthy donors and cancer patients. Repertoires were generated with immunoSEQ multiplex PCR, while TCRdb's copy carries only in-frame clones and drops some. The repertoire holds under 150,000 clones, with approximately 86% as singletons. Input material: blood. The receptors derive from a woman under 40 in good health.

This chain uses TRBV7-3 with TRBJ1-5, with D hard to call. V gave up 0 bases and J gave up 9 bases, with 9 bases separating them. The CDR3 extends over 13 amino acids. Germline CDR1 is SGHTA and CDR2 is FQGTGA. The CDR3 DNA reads TGTGCCAGCAGCTTAACGCTAAACTCGCCCCAGCATTTT. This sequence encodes CASSLTLNSPQHF.

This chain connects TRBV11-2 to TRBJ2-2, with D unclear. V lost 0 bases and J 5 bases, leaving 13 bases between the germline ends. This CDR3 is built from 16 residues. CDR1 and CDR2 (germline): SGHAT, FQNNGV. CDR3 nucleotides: TGTGCCAGCAGCTTAGATCTGGACCCAAGAACCGGGGAGCTGTTTTTT. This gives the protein CASSLDLDPRTGELFF.

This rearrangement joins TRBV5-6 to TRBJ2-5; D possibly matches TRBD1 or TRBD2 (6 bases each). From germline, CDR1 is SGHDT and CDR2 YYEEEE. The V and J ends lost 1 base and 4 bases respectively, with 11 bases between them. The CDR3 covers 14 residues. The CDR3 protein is CASSLSGAGETQYF. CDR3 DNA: TGTGCCAGCAGCTTGTCGGGGGCCGGAGAGACCCAGTACTTC.

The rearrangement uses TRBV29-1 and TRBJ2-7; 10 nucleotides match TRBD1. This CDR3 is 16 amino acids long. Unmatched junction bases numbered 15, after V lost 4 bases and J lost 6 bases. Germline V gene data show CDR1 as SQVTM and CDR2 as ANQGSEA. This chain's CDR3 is CSVVKFMTGGRREQYF. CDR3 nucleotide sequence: TGCAGCGTTGTTAAGTTCATGACAGGGGGCCGCCGCGAGCAGTACTTC.

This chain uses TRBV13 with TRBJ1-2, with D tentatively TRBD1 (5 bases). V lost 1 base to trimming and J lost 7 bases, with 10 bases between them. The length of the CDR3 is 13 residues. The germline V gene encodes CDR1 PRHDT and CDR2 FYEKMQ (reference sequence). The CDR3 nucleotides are TGTGCCAGCAGCTTAGAAGGGGTAGGTGGCTACACCTTC. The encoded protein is CASSLEGVGGYTF. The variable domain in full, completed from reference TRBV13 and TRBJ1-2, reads AAGVIQSPRHLIKEKRETATLKCYPIPRHDTVYWYQQGPGQDPQFLISFYEKMQSDKGSIPDRFSAQQFSDYHSELNMSSLELGDSALYFCASSLEGVGGYTFGSGTRLTVV.

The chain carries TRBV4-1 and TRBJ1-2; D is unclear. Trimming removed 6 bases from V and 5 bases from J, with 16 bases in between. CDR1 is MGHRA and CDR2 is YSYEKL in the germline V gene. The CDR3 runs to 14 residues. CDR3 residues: CASSPQNPYYGYTF. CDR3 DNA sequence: TGCGCCAGCAGTCCACAGAACCCTTATTATGGCTACACCTTC.

The CDR3 nucleotides read TGTGCCAGCAGTTTCGGTGCAGGGGATGAGCAGTTCTTC. This encodes CASSFGAGDEQFF. The V call is TRBV28, the J call TRBJ2-1, with D maybe TRBD1 (6 bases). The V gene's germline CDR1 is MDHEN and CDR2 SYDVKM. V lost 3 bases and J lost 8, with 11 bases in between. This CDR3 contains 13 residues.

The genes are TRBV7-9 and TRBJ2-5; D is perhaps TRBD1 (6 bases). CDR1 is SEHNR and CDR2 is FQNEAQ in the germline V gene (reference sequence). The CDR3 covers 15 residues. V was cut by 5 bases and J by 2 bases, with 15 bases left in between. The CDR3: CASSALQGKQETQYF. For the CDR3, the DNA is TGTGCCAGCAGCGCCCTCCAGGGGAAACAAGAGACCCAGTACTTC.

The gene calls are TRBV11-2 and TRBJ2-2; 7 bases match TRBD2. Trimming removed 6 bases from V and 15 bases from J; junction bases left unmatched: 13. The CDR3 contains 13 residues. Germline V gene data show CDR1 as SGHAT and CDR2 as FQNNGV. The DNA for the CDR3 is TGTGCCAGCAGTTTACCGGGGGGTTCAGAGTTGTTTTTT. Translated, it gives CASSLPGGSELFF.

CDR3 residues: CASSLGRGARQSSYNEQFF. The CDR3 coding sequence is TGCGCCAGCAGCTTGGGGCGCGGGGCGCGCCAGAGCTCCTACAATGAGCAGTTCTTC. The chain couples TRBV5-1 to TRBJ2-1; D may be TRBD2 (6 bases). V lost 0 bases to trimming and J lost 0 bases, with 19 bases between them. Germline CDR1 is SGHRS and CDR2 is YFSETQ. The CDR3 spans 19 residues.

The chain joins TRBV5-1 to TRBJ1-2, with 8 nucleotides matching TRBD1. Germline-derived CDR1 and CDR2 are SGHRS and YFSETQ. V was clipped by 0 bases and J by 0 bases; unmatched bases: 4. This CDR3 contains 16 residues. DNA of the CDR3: TGCGCCAGCAGCTTGGACGGACAGGGAGCTAACTATGGCTACACCTTC. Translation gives CASSLDGQGANYGYTF.

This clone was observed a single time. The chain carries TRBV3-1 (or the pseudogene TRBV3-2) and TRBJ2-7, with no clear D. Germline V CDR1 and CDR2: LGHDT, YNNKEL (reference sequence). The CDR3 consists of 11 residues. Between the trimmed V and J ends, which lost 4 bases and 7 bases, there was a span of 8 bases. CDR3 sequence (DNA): TGTGCCAGCAGCCTCTTGGGGGAGCAGTACTTC. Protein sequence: CASSLLGEQYF.

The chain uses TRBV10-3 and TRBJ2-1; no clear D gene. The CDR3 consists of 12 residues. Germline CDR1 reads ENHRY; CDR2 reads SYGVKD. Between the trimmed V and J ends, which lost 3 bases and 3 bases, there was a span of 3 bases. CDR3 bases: TGTGCCATCAGTGATGGCTACAATGAGCAGTTCTTC. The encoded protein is CAISDGYNEQFF.

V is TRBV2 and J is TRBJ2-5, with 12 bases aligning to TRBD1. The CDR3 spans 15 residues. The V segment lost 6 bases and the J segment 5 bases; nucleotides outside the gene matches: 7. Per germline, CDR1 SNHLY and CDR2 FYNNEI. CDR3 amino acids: CASREGTGGAETQYF. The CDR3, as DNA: TGTGCCAGCAGGGAGGGGACAGGGGGCGCCGAGACCCAGTACTTC.

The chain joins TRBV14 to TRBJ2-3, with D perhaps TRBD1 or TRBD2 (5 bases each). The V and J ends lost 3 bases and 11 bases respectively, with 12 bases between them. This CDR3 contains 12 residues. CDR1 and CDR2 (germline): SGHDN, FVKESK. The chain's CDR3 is CASSHGPGRQYF. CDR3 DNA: TGTGCCAGCAGCCATGGACCGGGGCGGCAGTATTTT.

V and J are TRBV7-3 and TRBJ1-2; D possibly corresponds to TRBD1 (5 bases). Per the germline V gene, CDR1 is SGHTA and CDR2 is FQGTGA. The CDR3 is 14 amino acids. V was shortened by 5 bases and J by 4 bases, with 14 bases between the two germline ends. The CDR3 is CASSRDSSGYGYTF. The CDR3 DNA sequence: TGTGCCAGCAGCCGGGACTCCTCGGGCTATGGCTACACCTTC.

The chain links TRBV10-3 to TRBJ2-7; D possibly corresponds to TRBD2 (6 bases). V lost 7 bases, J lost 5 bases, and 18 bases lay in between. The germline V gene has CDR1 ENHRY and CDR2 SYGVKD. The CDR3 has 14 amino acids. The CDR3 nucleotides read TGTGCCATCACCCCGGGACTGAGTCAAAACGAGCAGTACTTC. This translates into CAITPGLSQNEQYF.

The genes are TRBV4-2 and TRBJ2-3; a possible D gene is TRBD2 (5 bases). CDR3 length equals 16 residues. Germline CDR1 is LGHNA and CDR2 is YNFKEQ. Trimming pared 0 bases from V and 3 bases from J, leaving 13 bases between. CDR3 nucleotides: TGTGCCAGCAGCCAAGAGGGGTCGGGGAATACAGATACGCAGTATTTT. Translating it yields CASSQEGSGNTDTQYF.

CDR3 residues: CASSLIGAGEAFF. In DNA form, the CDR3 reads TGTGCCAGCAGCTTAATCGGTGCTGGAGAAGCTTTCTTT. The chain employs TRBV11-2 and TRBJ1-1, with D unclear. CDR3 length equals 13 residues. Germline CDR1 SGHAT, CDR2 FQNNGV. Trimming removed 2 bases at V and 8 bases at J, with 12 bases between.

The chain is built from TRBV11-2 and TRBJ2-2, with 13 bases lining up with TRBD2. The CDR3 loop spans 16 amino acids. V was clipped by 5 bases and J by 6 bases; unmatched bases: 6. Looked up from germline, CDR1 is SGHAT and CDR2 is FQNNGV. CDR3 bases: TGTGCCAGCAGCATTAGGACTAGCGGGAGCCCCGGGGAGCTGTTTTTT. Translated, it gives CASSIRTSGSPGELFF.

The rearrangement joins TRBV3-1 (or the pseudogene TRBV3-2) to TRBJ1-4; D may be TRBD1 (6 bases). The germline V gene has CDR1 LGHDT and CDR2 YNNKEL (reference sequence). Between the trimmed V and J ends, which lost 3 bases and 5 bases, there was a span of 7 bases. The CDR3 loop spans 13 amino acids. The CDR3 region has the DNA TGTGCCAGCAGCCAGGACAGAAATGAAAAACTGTTTTTT. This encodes CASSQDRNEKLFF.

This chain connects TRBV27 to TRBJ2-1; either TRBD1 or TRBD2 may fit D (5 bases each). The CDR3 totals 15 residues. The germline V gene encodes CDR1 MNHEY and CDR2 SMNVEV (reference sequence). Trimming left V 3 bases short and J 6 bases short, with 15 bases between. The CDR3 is CASSLGDGVFNEQFF. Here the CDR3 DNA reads TGTGCCAGCAGTTTGGGGGACGGAGTCTTCAATGAGCAGTTCTTC.

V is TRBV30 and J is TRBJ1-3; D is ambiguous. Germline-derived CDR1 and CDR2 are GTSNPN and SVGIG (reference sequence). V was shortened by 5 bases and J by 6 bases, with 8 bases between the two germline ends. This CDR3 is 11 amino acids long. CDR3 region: CAWSRENTIYF. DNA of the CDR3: TGTGCCTGGTCGAGAGAAAACACCATATATTTT.

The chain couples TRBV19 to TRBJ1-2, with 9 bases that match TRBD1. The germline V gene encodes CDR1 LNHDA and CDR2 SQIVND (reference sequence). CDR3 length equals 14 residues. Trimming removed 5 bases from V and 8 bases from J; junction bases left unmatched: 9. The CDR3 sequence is CASSPGTGILGYTF. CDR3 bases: TGTGCCAGTAGTCCCGGGACAGGGATCTTGGGCTACACCTTC.

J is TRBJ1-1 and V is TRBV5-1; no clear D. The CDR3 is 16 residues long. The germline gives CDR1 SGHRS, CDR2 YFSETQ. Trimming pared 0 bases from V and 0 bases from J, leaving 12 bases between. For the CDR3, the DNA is TGCGCCAGCAGCTTGGGTTTTGGAGCACTGAACACTGAAGCTTTCTTT. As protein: CASSLGFGALNTEAFF.

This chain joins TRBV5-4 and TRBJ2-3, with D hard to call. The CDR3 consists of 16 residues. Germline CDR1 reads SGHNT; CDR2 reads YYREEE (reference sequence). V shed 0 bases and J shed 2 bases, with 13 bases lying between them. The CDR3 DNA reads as TGTGCCAGCAGCTTGGAGGGAATCCGACTCACAGATACGCAGTATTTT. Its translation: CASSLEGIRLTDTQYF.

Written as DNA, the CDR3 is TGTGCCAGCAGCCTCCGGGACAGCTATGGCTACACCTTC. Translating it yields CASSLRDSYGYTF. V gene TRBV3-1 (or the pseudogene TRBV3-2) combines with J gene TRBJ1-2, with 7 positions matching TRBD1. Per germline, CDR1 LGHDT and CDR2 YNNKEL (reference sequence). The ends lost 4 bases at V and 4 bases at J; junction bases unmatched: 3. The CDR3 extends over 13 amino acids.

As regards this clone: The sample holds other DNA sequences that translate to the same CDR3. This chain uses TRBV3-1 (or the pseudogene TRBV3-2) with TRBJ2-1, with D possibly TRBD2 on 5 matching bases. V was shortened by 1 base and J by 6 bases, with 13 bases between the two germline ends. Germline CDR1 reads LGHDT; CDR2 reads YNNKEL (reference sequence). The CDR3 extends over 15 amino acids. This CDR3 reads CASSQVDLAGNEQFF. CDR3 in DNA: TGTGCCAGCAGCCAAGTAGATCTAGCCGGCAATGAGCAGTTCTTC.

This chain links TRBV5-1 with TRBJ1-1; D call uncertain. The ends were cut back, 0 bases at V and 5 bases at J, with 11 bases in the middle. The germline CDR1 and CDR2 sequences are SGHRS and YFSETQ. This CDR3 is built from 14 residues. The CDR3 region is CASSLAGSRTEAFF. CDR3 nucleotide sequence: TGCGCCAGCAGCTTGGCAGGTTCGAGGACTGAAGCTTTCTTT.

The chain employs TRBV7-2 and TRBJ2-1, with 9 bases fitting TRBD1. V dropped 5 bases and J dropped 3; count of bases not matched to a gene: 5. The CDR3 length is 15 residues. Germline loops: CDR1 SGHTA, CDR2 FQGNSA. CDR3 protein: CASSLRDRDYNEQFF. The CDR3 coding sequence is TGTGCCAGCAGCCTCCGGGACAGGGACTACAATGAGCAGTTCTTC.